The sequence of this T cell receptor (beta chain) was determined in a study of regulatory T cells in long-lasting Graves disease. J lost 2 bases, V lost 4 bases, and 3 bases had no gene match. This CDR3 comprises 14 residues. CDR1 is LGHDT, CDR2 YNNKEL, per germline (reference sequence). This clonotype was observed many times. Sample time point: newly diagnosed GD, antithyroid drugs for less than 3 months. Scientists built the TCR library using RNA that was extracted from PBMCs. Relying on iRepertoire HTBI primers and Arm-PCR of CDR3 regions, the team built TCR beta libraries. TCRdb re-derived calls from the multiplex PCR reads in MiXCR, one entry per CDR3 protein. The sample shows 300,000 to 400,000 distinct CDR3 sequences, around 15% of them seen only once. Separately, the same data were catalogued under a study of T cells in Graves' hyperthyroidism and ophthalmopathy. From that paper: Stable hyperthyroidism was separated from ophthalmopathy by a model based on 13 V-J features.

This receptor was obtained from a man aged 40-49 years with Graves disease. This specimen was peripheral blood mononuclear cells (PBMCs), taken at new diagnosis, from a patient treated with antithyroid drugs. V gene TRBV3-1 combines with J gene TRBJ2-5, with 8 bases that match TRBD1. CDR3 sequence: CASSLRQGQETQYF. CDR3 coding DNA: TGTGCCAGCAGCCTGAGACAGGGGCAAGAGACCCAGTACTTC.